This T cell receptor (beta chain) comes out of a study of prognosis after radiotherapy for stage I lung cancer. Turning to the study itself: The tumors were adenocarcinoma in around 12 patients (squamous cell carcinoma in roughly 7).

Researchers took approximately 5.4 milliliters of peripheral blood at each of two time points. Genomic DNA served as the source from which two-round multiplex PCR generated TCR beta CDR3 amplicons. Initially, in first-round PCR, primers specific to each TRBV and TRBJ gene were used. TCRdb processed the multiplex PCR reads anew with MiXCR; each CDR3 protein has one entry. The table lists 20,000 to 25,000 distinct CDR3 sequences, under 45% of them singletons. This receptor was obtained from a donor over 45 with non-small cell lung cancer. Here the sequenced sample was PBMCs, taken before or after stereotactic body radiation therapy (not recorded which).

CDR3 amino acids: CASSRGVSTNEKLFF. In nucleotides, the CDR3 is TGCGCCAGCAGCCGAGGAGTCTCAACTAATGAAAAACTGTTTTTT. The rearrangement uses TRBV4-1 and TRBJ1-4; D unresolved. The V gene lost 4 bases and the J gene lost 0 bases, with 9 bases spanning the gap. CDR3 length: 15 amino acids. Germline loops: CDR1 MGHRA, CDR2 YSYEKL.